A single sample is the source of the 5 T cell receptor beta chains below, sequenced in a study of post-analysis software for immune sequencing data. Study results and caveats: Patients had higher frequencies than controls of roughly five TRBV segments, including TRBV5-6, TRBV5-1 and TRBV20-1.

No antigen has been identified for these receptors. The TCR beta cDNA libraries contained unique molecular identifiers. TCRdb redid the calling of the PCR reads with MiXCR, one entry per CDR3 protein. Of hundreds of thousands of distinct CDR3 sequences in the sample, under 55% were seen once. Sequences were obtained from blood. The receptors originated from a girl between 10 and 17 years old with multiple sclerosis.

The V gene is TRBV24-1, the J gene TRBJ1-5, with no clear D. With 7 bases removed from V and 3 bases from J, the gap between germline ends came to 9 bases. CDR1 is KGHDR, CDR2 SFDVKD, per germline. This CDR3 region has 13 residues. DNA for the CDR3: TGTGCCACCAGGTTTAAGATCAATCAGCCCCAGCATTTT. Translation: CATRFKINQPQHF.

A single count supports this clonotype. The chain couples TRBV28 to TRBJ2-1, with 10 bases fitting TRBD2. V shed 4 bases and J 5 bases; nucleotides not matched to a gene: 11. Germline V gene data show CDR1 as MDHEN and CDR2 as SYDVKM. The CDR3 extends over 17 amino acids. The CDR3 protein is CASSSPGTSAGDNEQFF. CDR3 DNA sequence: TGTGCCAGCAGTTCCCCCGGGACTAGCGCGGGTGACAATGAGCAGTTCTTC.

The gene calls are TRBV28 and TRBJ2-7; D gene ambiguous. There are 14 residues in the CDR3. Germline V gives CDR1 MDHEN, CDR2 SYDVKM. V lost 1 base to trimming and J lost 2 bases, with 9 bases between them. The CDR3, as DNA: TGTGCCAGCAGTTTATCAGGAGATGCCTACGAGCAGTACTTC. It encodes CASSLSGDAYEQYF.

This clonotype has more than one count but fewer than ten. The V and J genes are TRBV20-1 and TRBJ2-7; 7 nucleotides line up with TRBD2. Trimming removed 2 bases from V and 2 bases from J; junction bases left unmatched: 15. The CDR3 has 17 amino acids. In germline, CDR1 is DFQATT, CDR2 SNEGSKA (reference sequence). The CDR3 loop reads CSARPSGGEGPTYEQYF. The CDR3 DNA sequence: TGCAGTGCTAGACCCTCCGGAGGGGAGGGGCCAACCTACGAGCAGTACTTC.

This clonotype has just a few counts. J is TRBJ1-4 and V is TRBV4-1, with 9 bases fitting TRBD1. This CDR3 has 16 residues. V shed 4 bases, J shed 5 bases, and the junction held 8 bases outside the gene matches. Germline lookup yields CDR1 MGHRA and CDR2 YSYEKL. Written as DNA, the CDR3 is TGCGCCAGCAGCCGATTAATTACAGGGGGCAATGAAAAACTGTTTTTT. Protein product: CASSRLITGGNEKLFF.